The 29 T cell receptor beta chains below all came from one sample that was sequenced in a study of OX40 agonist ivuxolimab in advanced cancers. Generated by immunoSEQ multiplex PCR, the TCRdb table keeps only in-frame clones and is missing some. The sample lists over 70,000 clones, approximately 90% occurring once. Specimen: CD4+ or CD8+ T cells sorted from blood, collected in a trial of the OX40 agonist ivuxolimab. The source is an adult with an advanced solid tumor such as melanoma, head and neck, liver or kidney cancer.

In its sample, this clone was seen once. The rearrangement uses TRBV7-3 and TRBJ2-1; 7 bases align to TRBD2. The germline V gene encodes CDR1 SGHTA and CDR2 FQGTGA. The CDR3 has 16 amino acids. The ends lost 5 bases at V and 2 bases at J; junction bases unmatched: 9. The CDR3 reads CASSTTGLPTYNEQFF. For the CDR3, the DNA is TGTGCCAGCAGCACAACGGGACTACCCACCTACAATGAGCAGTTCTTC.

The chain employs TRBV5-4 and TRBJ2-3, with 8 bases matching TRBD2. Germline V lookup: CDR1 SGHNT, CDR2 YYREEE (reference sequence). The CDR3 length is 15 residues. The junction had 4 bases not matched to a gene; V was cut back by 1 base and J by 3 bases. The CDR3 coding sequence is TGTGCCAGCAGCTTGAGAACTAGCGGAACAGATACGCAGTATTTT. It is translated as CASSLRTSGTDTQYF.

The chain carries TRBV18 and TRBJ2-7; 11 bases agree with TRBD1. This CDR3 spans 15 amino acids. The V and J ends lost 1 base and 5 bases, in that order; junction bases with no gene match: 4. CDR1 and CDR2 (germline): KGHSH, LQKENI. This chain's CDR3 is CASSPLGTGGNEQYF. The CDR3 DNA reads as TGTGCCAGCTCACCACTAGGGACAGGGGGGAACGAGCAGTACTTC.

The chain links TRBV7-9 to TRBJ1-3; D not certain. CDR1 is SEHNR, CDR2 FQNEAQ, per germline (reference sequence). This CDR3 comprises 14 residues. The V gene lost 5 bases and the J gene lost 0 bases, with 8 bases spanning the gap. The CDR3 loop is CASSLTISGNTIYF. In DNA form, the CDR3 reads TGTGCCAGCAGCCTCACGATCTCTGGAAACACCATATATTTT.

The gene calls are TRBV6-6 and TRBJ1-5, with D unresolved. Trimming shortened V by 5 bases and J by 1 base, and 12 bases separated the two germline ends. The V gene's germline CDR1 is MNHNY and CDR2 SVGAGI (reference sequence). The length of the CDR3 is 15 residues. The CDR3 reads CASSDAGLSNQPQHF. The DNA of the CDR3 is TGTGCCAGCAGTGACGCAGGTTTAAGCAATCAGCCCCAGCATTTT.

V and J are TRBV6-5 and TRBJ2-7, with 9 positions matching TRBD1. In germline, CDR1 is MNHEY, CDR2 SVGAGI. The length of the CDR3 is 15 residues. After removal of 2 bases from V and 4 bases from J, the junction contained 6 bases not matched to a gene. The CDR3 reads CASSYNLQGAYEQYF. For the CDR3, the DNA is TGTGCCAGCAGTTACAATTTACAGGGGGCATACGAGCAGTACTTC.

The chain uses TRBV7-3 and TRBJ2-1; perhaps TRBD1 as D (5 bases). Germline-derived CDR1 and CDR2 are SGHTA and FQGTGA. This CDR3 comprises 14 residues. The germline V and J ends were trimmed by 1 base and 10 bases, with 14 bases remaining between them. The CDR3 protein is CASSLSRGKEEQFF. In DNA, the CDR3 is TGTGCCAGCAGCTTAAGTAGGGGAAAGGAGGAGCAGTTCTTC. The full variable domain, rest sourced from reference TRBV7-3 and TRBJ2-1, is GAGVSQTPSNKVTEKGKYVELRCDPISGHTALYWYRQSLGQGPEFLIYFQGTGAADDSGLPNDRFFAVRPEGSVSTLKIQRTERGDSAVYLCASSLSRGKEEQFFGPGTRLTVL.

The V and J genes are TRBV19 and TRBJ2-3; 9 nucleotides line up with TRBD2. V gave up 3 bases and J gave up 7 bases; unmatched junction bases: 8. Looked up from germline, CDR1 is LNHDA and CDR2 is SQIVND (reference sequence). There are 15 residues in the CDR3. CDR3 nucleotide sequence: TGTGCCAGTAGTATGGGCGGGAGGGCCCGATATACGCAGTATTTT. Protein sequence: CASSMGGRARYTQYF.

The genes are TRBV11-3 and TRBJ2-1, with 8 bases lining up with TRBD1. The V gene end was trimmed by 5 bases and the J gene end by 5 bases; junction bases not matched to a gene: 8. Germline V gene data show CDR1 as SGHNT and CDR2 as YENEEA. The length of the CDR3 is 15 residues. The CDR3, as DNA: TGTGCCAGCAGCCCCGGGACAGGACGTAACAATGAGCAGTTCTTC. This encodes CASSPGTGRNNEQFF.

The V gene is TRBV28, the J gene TRBJ2-3; 10 nucleotides agree with TRBD2. With V trimmed by 3 bases and J by 2 bases, 5 bases remained unmatched. The germline V gene has CDR1 MDHEN and CDR2 SYDVKM. This CDR3 is built from 16 residues. The CDR3 spells CASSFASGRVTDTQYF. The CDR3 DNA reads TGTGCCAGCAGTTTCGCCAGCGGGAGGGTCACAGATACGCAGTATTTT.

The V gene is TRBV12-5, the J gene TRBJ2-5; 9 bases line up with TRBD2. The CDR3 is made up of 17 amino acids. Per the germline V gene, CDR1 is LGHNT and CDR2 is FRNRAP. Trimming cost V 1 base and J 1 base; bases outside gene matches: 7. CDR3 amino acids: CASGLALGGGVQETQYF. The CDR3 DNA follows: TGTGCTAGTGGTTTGGCACTCGGCGGGGGGGTCCAAGAGACCCAGTACTTC. The full variable domain, with the rest looked up from reference TRBV12-5 and TRBJ2-5, is DARVTQTPRHKVTEMGQEVTMRCQPILGHNTVFWYRQTMMQGLELLAYFRNRAPLDDSGMPKDRFSAEMPDATLATLKIQPSEPRDSAVYFCASGLALGGGVQETQYFGPGTRLLVL.

The V call is TRBV5-1, the J call TRBJ1-4, with TRBD1 matching 10 bases. The length of the CDR3 is 16 residues. CDR1 SGHRS and CDR2 YFSETQ come from the germline V gene. Trimming took 2 bases from V and 6 from J; bases not matched to a gene: 7. Here the CDR3 reads CASSLSIGTGDEKLFF. Written as DNA, the CDR3 is TGCGCCAGCAGCTTATCCATCGGGACAGGGGATGAAAAACTGTTTTTT.

The gene calls are TRBV5-1 and TRBJ2-2; perhaps TRBD1 as D (5 bases). V shed 1 base and J shed 1 base, with 8 bases lying between them. CDR1 is SGHRS, CDR2 YFSETQ, per germline. CDR3 length: 15 residues. DNA for the CDR3: TGCGCCAGCAGCTTGCCAGGGATGAACACCGGGGAGCTGTTTTTT. Its protein product is CASSLPGMNTGELFF.

In nucleotides, the CDR3 is TGTGCCAGCAGCCTAAGCCCAGTCGCAAGCTCCGAGCAGTACTTC. Translated, it gives CASSLSPVASSEQYF. The V call is TRBV9, the J call TRBJ2-7; D is unclear. CDR1 SGDLS and CDR2 YYNGEE come from the germline V gene. Trimming stripped 4 bases from V and 6 bases from J, with 20 bases between. The CDR3 sequence is 15 residues long.

This chain joins TRBV21-1 and TRBJ2-7. TRBV21-1 corresponds to a pseudogene. This CDR3 is built from 16 residues. CDR3 nucleotides: TGTGCCAGCCAACAATGGGGGGACACCTACTCCTACGAGCAGTACTTC. This sequence encodes CASQQWGDTYSYEQYF.

Turning to this clone: The junction and the germline gene differ at one end; a read error may be behind it. CDR3 sequence (DNA): TGTACCAGCAGTTACTCCTTAGCGGGAAGCTCCTACGAGCAGTACTTC. Translation gives CTSSYSLAGSSYEQYF. The genes are TRBV6-5 and TRBJ2-7, with 8 bases lining up with TRBD2. This CDR3 is 16 amino acids long. Germline V CDR1 and CDR2: MNHEY, SVGAGI.

This rearrangement joins TRBV28 to TRBJ2-1, with D unresolved. Germline lookup yields CDR1 MDHEN and CDR2 SYDVKM. Trimming cost V 1 base and J 8 bases, with 9 bases left between them. The CDR3 contains 13 residues. This CDR3 reads CASSLSETYEQFF. CDR3 in DNA: TGTGCCAGCAGTTTATCGGAGACCTATGAGCAGTTCTTC.

DNA of the CDR3: TGCGCCAGCAGCCCCAGGACAGCAACTAATGAAAAACTGTTTTTT. Translated, it gives CASSPRTATNEKLFF. The chain has TRBV5-1 and TRBJ1-4; TRBD1 is a possible D gene (6 bases). The CDR3 consists of 15 residues. Trimming took 4 bases from V and 0 from J, leaving 10 bases between them. Germline V lookup: CDR1 SGHRS, CDR2 YFSETQ.

This clone turned up a few times. The chain couples TRBV19 to TRBJ2-2; tentative D call: TRBD1 (6 bases). CDR3 length: 16 residues. Trimming shortened V by 6 bases and J by 5 bases, and 19 bases separated the two germline ends. Germline CDR1 LNHDA, CDR2 SQIVND (reference sequence). The chain's CDR3 is CASRWVGRGRTGELFF. CDR3 nucleotide sequence: TGTGCCAGTAGATGGGTGGGCAGGGGTCGTACCGGGGAGCTGTTTTTT.

The genes are TRBV7-2 and TRBJ2-7; TRBD1 or TRBD2 may be the D gene (5 bases each). Trimming took off 7 bases at V and 7 bases at J, with 17 bases between the two ends. This CDR3 comprises 13 residues. CDR1 is SGHTA and CDR2 is FQGNSA in the germline V gene. The CDR3 sequence: CASKRDHSGEQYF. DNA for the CDR3: TGTGCCAGCAAAAGGGACCATTCGGGGGAGCAGTACTTC.

The rearrangement links TRBV5-1 to TRBJ2-1; the match to TRBD1 covers 7 bases. The junction had 1 base not matched to a gene; V was cut back by 0 bases and J by 4 bases. Germline V lookup: CDR1 SGHRS, CDR2 YFSETQ. The CDR3 totals 14 residues. The CDR3 nucleotides read TGCGCCAGCAGCTTGGCGGGACAGTACAATGAGCAGTTCTTC. It codes for CASSLAGQYNEQFF.

The chain has TRBV2 and TRBJ1-1; D possibly corresponds to TRBD1 (6 bases). Germline V CDR1 and CDR2: SNHLY, FYNNEI. The CDR3 runs to 15 residues. V was cut by 7 bases and J by 1 base, with 16 bases left in between. This chain's CDR3 is CASTRDKLPNTEAFF. The CDR3 nucleotides read TGTGCCAGCACCCGGGACAAACTTCCGAACACTGAAGCTTTCTTT.

The rearrangement uses TRBV11-2 and TRBJ1-1, with unresolved D. Trimming left V 0 bases short and J 0 bases short, with 11 bases between. CDR3 length equals 16 residues. Germline-derived CDR1 and CDR2 are SGHAT and FQNNGV. Here the CDR3 reads CASSLEQTRLNTEAFF. The CDR3 coding sequence is TGTGCCAGCAGCTTAGAGCAGACAAGACTGAACACTGAAGCTTTCTTT.

The gene calls are TRBV7-9 and TRBJ2-7, with 14 bases identical to TRBD2. The CDR3 has 16 residues. The V gene end was trimmed by 5 bases and the J gene end by 1 base; junction bases not matched to a gene: 4. Per the germline V gene, CDR1 is SEHNR and CDR2 is FQNEAQ (reference sequence). CDR3 region: CASSPGLAGESYEQYF. The CDR3 nucleotides read TGTGCCAGCAGCCCGGGACTAGCGGGGGAATCCTACGAGCAGTACTTC.

The chain uses TRBV18 and TRBJ2-1; 10 nucleotides line up with TRBD2. CDR1 KGHSH and CDR2 LQKENI come from the germline V gene. This CDR3 spans 17 amino acids. Trimming at V came to 1 base and at J to 6 bases, leaving 9 bases not matched to a gene. The CDR3 DNA reads TGTGCCAGCTCACCACGAGCTAGCGGGAGCAGTTCCAATGAGCAGTTCTTC. It yields the protein CASSPRASGSSSNEQFF.

The chain uses TRBV28 and TRBJ1-2; D call uncertain. From germline, CDR1 is MDHEN and CDR2 SYDVKM. Between the trimmed V and J ends, which lost 2 bases and 8 bases, there was a span of 9 bases. CDR3 length: 12 amino acids. The CDR3 loop is CASSLLRAGYTF. The CDR3 nucleotides read TGTGCCAGCAGTTTACTAAGGGCCGGCTACACCTTC.

The chain carries TRBV7-6 and TRBJ1-3; D is uncertain. Germline V gene data show CDR1 as SGHVS and CDR2 as FNYEAQ. The CDR3 is 14 residues long. Trimming pared 5 bases from V and 3 bases from J, leaving 11 bases between. DNA of the CDR3: TGTGCCAGCAGCCCGCATCCCGATGGAAACACCATATATTTT. Protein sequence: CASSPHPDGNTIYF.

The table lists this clone with a count of one. The chain recombines TRBV9 with TRBJ2-2; TRBD2 matches at 9 bases. The V and J ends lost 2 bases and 3 bases, in that order; junction bases with no gene match: 5. The CDR3 length is 16 residues. The germline gives CDR1 SGDLS, CDR2 YYNGEE. The CDR3 region has the DNA TGTGCCAGCAGCGTCGGGACTAGCAGCTACACCGGGGAGCTGTTTTTT. Translated, it gives CASSVGTSSYTGELFF.

The V and J genes are TRBV9 and TRBJ2-3; no reliable D call. Trimming pared 0 bases from V and 0 bases from J, leaving 5 bases between. Germline CDR1 is SGDLS and CDR2 is YYNGEE. The CDR3 totals 14 residues. The CDR3 spells CASSVGRSTDTQYF. CDR3 in DNA: TGTGCCAGCAGCGTAGGACGCAGCACAGATACGCAGTATTTT.